This T cell receptor beta chain was captured by sequencing in a study of beta chain features in type 1 diabetes. The study, taken as a whole, reports: For patients, the naive, central memory and Treg TCRB repertoires appeared more alike than for healthy donors.

The CDR3 totals 14 residues. Germline trimming cut 1 base from V and 6 bases from J; bases unmatched to any gene: 3. Per the germline V gene, CDR1 is SGHVS and CDR2 is FQNEAQ. The table lists this clone with a few counts. What it recognizes is unknown. The study reverse transcribed the entire isolated RNA, so it sequenced expressed TCRB transcripts. Assay used: immunoSEQ multiplex PCR; TCRdb lists only in-frame clones, some missing. Among 450,000 to 550,000 clones listed, approximately 30% were seen once. The sample taken for sequencing was naive CD4+ T cells from blood. The genes are TRBV7-8 and TRBJ2-4, with 7 nucleotides matching TRBD1. The sequence was obtained from a man between 18 and 35 years old in good health. The CDR3 DNA is TGTGCCAGCAGCTTAGGAGGGGGCGGAAACATTCAGTACTTC. Translation gives CASSLGGGGNIQYF.